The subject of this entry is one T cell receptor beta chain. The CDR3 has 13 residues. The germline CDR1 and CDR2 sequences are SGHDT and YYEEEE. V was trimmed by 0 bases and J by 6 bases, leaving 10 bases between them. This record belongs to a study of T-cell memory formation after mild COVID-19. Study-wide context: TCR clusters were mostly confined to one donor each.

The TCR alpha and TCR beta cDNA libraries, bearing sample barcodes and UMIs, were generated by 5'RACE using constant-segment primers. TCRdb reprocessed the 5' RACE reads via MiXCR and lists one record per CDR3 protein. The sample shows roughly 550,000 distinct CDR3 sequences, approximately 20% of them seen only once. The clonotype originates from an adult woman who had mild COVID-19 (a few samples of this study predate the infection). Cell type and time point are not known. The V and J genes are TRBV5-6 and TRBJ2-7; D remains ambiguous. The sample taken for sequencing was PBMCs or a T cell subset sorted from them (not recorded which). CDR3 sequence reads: CASSLAPEREQYF. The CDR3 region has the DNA TGTGCCAGCAGCTTGGCACCGGAACGCGAGCAGTACTTC.